This T cell receptor (beta chain) derives from a study of shared clonotypes between healthy human individuals. Study details: A couple of women and three men aged 18 to 49 made up the donors.

Study-level results: Memory subsets had estimated richness that was generally smaller than that of naive subsets. Four donors shared around 5.1% of their naive CD4 clonotypes.

Regarding this clone: The antigen remains unidentified.

The genomic DNA of each subset was split evenly across several immunoSEQ plates. Sequencing used immunoSEQ multiplex PCR; TCRdb keeps in-frame clones, though not all of them. Here the sample spans 2 million to 2.5 million clones, approximately 94% being singletons. The sequenced sample consisted of naive CD4+ T cells sorted from blood. As for subset: CD45RA+ positively selected. The TCR sequence derives from a man between 18 and 29 years old in good health.

The CDR3 spells CASSIGGWVAKETQYF. DNA of the CDR3: TGTGCCAGCAGTATCGGGGGCTGGGTGGCCAAGGAGACCCAGTACTTC. The chain links TRBV6-6 to TRBJ2-5, with D perhaps being TRBD1 or TRBD2 (6 bases each). CDR3 length equals 16 residues. Trimming removed 5 bases at V and 5 bases at J, with 21 bases between. Germline loops: CDR1 MNHNY, CDR2 SVGAGI (reference sequence).